The next 28 T cell receptor beta chains were all read from a single sample in a study of shared clonotypes between healthy human individuals. Some clones are missing from TCRdb's copy, which holds only in-frame ones; the method was immunoSEQ multiplex PCR. The sample contains 2 million to 2.5 million clones, 80% to 95% of which appear only once. Sequencing used naive CD4+ T cells from PBMCs. The subset was: CD45RA+ positively selected. The origin of the receptors is a man aged 18 to 29 in good health. Some clones in this sample may be carry-over from other donors' samples.

V is TRBV11-2 and J is TRBJ2-7, with D maybe TRBD1 (7 bases). The CDR3 is 15 amino acids. V lost 5 bases and J lost 0, with 14 bases in between. Per the germline V gene, CDR1 is SGHAT and CDR2 is FQNNGV. CDR3 DNA sequence: TGTGCCAGCAGCCGGGCAGGGGGGAGCTCCTACGAGCAGTACTTC. This codes for CASSRAGGSSYEQYF.

The CDR3 DNA sequence: TGTGCCAGCAGTTACCGGGCGCTGGACTCTAACTATGGCTACACCTTC. It is translated as CASSYRALDSNYGYTF. The chain links TRBV6-6 to TRBJ1-2; D is uncertain. The CDR3 runs 16 residues. The V gene's germline CDR1 is MNHNY and CDR2 SVGAGI (reference sequence). Trimming shortened V by 2 bases and J by 0 bases, and 13 bases separated the two germline ends.

DNA of the CDR3: TGTGCCAGCAGCTTTCAACGGGCGGCAGAGCAGTACTTC. Its protein is CASSFQRAAEQYF. The rearrangement uses TRBV5-6 and TRBJ2-7; D remains unclear. Germline assignment: CDR1 SGHDT and CDR2 YYEEEE. The V gene lost 2 bases and the J gene lost 7 bases, with 13 bases spanning the gap. The CDR3 is 13 residues long.

The DNA for the CDR3 is TGTGCCAGCAGAAGGACTACGGGCACCGGGGAGCTGTTTTTT. Protein product: CASRRTTGTGELFF. The V gene is TRBV9, the J gene TRBJ2-2; maybe TRBD2 (6 bases). Germline assignment: CDR1 SGDLS and CDR2 YYNGEE. The CDR3 is 14 amino acids. Deletions cut 5 bases from V and 4 bases from J, with 12 bases between. The full variable domain, its missing parts supplied by reference TRBV9 and TRBJ2-2, is DSGVTQTPKHLITATGQRVTLRCSPRSGDLSVYWYQQSLDQGLQFLIQYYNGEERAKGNILERFSAQQFPDLHSELNLSSLELGDSALYFCASRRTTGTGELFFGEGSRLTVL.

Remarks on this clone: The same CDR3 is also encoded by other DNA sequences in this sample. The chain uses TRBV30 and TRBJ2-3; D might be TRBD2 (6 bases). V lost 0 bases and J 3 bases, leaving 7 bases between the germline ends. The CDR3 loop spans 13 amino acids. CDR1 and CDR2 (germline): GTSNPN, SVGIG (reference sequence). DNA of the CDR3: TGTGCCTGGAGTGTACGGGGGACAGATACGCAGTATTTT. It is translated as CAWSVRGTDTQYF.

The chain uses TRBV9 and TRBJ2-7; 9 nucleotides line up with TRBD2. J lost 5 bases, V lost 3 bases, and 12 bases had no gene match. The CDR3 consists of 16 residues. CDR1 and CDR2 from the germline V gene are SGDLS and YYNGEE. The chain's CDR3 is CASSAEVGTSNDEQYF. The CDR3 coding sequence is TGTGCCAGCAGCGCTGAAGTCGGGACTAGCAACGACGAGCAGTACTTC.

The chain uses TRBV5-1 and TRBJ1-4, with D unresolved. This CDR3 spans 14 amino acids. The V end was cut by 0 bases, the J end by 5 bases, with 8 bases between. Germline V lookup: CDR1 SGHRS, CDR2 YFSETQ. CDR3 amino acids: CASSLGSMNEKLFF. The DNA for the CDR3 is TGCGCCAGCAGCTTGGGCAGTATGAATGAAAAACTGTTTTTT.

The chain employs TRBV7-3 and TRBJ2-2; 7 positions agree with TRBD2. Germline CDR1 and CDR2: SGHTA and FQGTGA. With V trimmed by 4 bases and J by 3 bases, 8 bases remained unmatched. This CDR3 has 16 amino acids. CDR3 nucleotide sequence: TGTGCCAGCAGCTCCTCTAGCGGATATTACACCGGGGAGCTGTTTTTT. Translation gives CASSSSSGYYTGELFF.

CDR3 region: CASSEVHLNYGYTF. Here the CDR3 DNA reads TGTGCCAGCAGTGAAGTCCACTTAAACTATGGCTACACCTTC. The gene calls are TRBV6-1 and TRBJ1-2; D is undetermined. This CDR3 region has 14 residues. Germline V gene lookup returns CDR1 MNHNS and CDR2 SASEGT. V lost 1 base and J 2 bases, leaving 8 bases between the germline ends.

This sequence joins TRBV11-2 and TRBJ2-4, with 7 bases that match TRBD1. Trimming at V came to 5 bases and at J to 16 bases, leaving 14 bases not matched to a gene. Germline assignment: CDR1 SGHAT and CDR2 FQNNGV. The CDR3 totals 13 residues. The CDR3 reads CASSPESRDSLYF. The DNA of the CDR3 is TGTGCCAGCAGCCCGGAATCCCGGGACAGCTTATACTTC.

V and J are TRBV5-1 and TRBJ2-6, with 8 bases aligning to TRBD1. CDR1 SGHRS and CDR2 YFSETQ come from the germline V gene. This CDR3 comprises 18 residues. V lost 3 bases, J lost 0 bases, and 8 bases stayed unmatched. CDR3 DNA sequence: TGCGCCAGCAGCTCCGGACAGGGAATGGGCTCTGGGGCCAACGTCCTGACTTTC. Amino acids: CASSSGQGMGSGANVLTF.

The chain is built from TRBV5-1 and TRBJ2-7; 11 bases fit TRBD1. J was trimmed by 7 bases and V by 3 bases; bases with no gene match: 3. Per the germline V gene, CDR1 is SGHRS and CDR2 is YFSETQ. The CDR3 length is 13 residues. The CDR3: CASSSDRGLEQYF. The CDR3 nucleotides are TGCGCCAGCAGCTCGGACAGGGGGCTTGAGCAGTACTTC.

The V call is TRBV18, the J call TRBJ2-4; the D call may be TRBD1 or TRBD2 (5 bases each). CDR1 and CDR2 from the germline V gene are KGHSH and LQKENI. The ends were cut back, 0 bases at V and 7 bases at J, with 19 bases in the middle. The CDR3 runs 17 residues. CDR3 sequence (DNA): TGTGCCAGCTCACCACCGAAGGGACGAGGAGTAGTGAACATTCAGTACTTC. Amino acids: CASSPPKGRGVVNIQYF.

This sequence joins TRBV4-3 and TRBJ1-2, with 9 bases matching TRBD1. The CDR3 sequence is 17 residues long. Germline V gives CDR1 LGHNA, CDR2 YSLEER. Trimming cost V 1 base and J 7 bases; bases outside gene matches: 13. The CDR3: CASSQGVSRDRVAGYTF. Written as DNA, the CDR3 is TGCGCCAGCAGCCAAGGTGTTTCCAGGGACAGGGTTGCTGGCTACACCTTC.

The chain links TRBV6-6 to TRBJ2-1; 7 positions match TRBD2. CDR1 is MNHNY, CDR2 SVGAGI, per germline (reference sequence). V was pared by 10 bases and J by 0 bases, with 6 bases of the junction left unmatched. The CDR3 totals 14 residues. CDR3 in amino acids: CATGRGSSYNEQFF. The CDR3 bases are TGTGCCACCGGGCGGGGGAGCTCCTACAATGAGCAGTTCTTC.

The chain couples TRBV18 to TRBJ2-3; D gene unclear. The CDR3 is 14 amino acids. Per germline, CDR1 KGHSH and CDR2 LQKENI. V was trimmed by 3 bases and J by 0 bases, leaving 7 bases between them. The CDR3 sequence: CASSPFSSTDTQYF. The CDR3 DNA sequence: TGTGCCAGCTCACCGTTCAGTAGCACAGATACGCAGTATTTT.

The chain's CDR3 is CASRGTPKGNQPQHF. The DNA for the CDR3 is TGTGCCAGCAGGGGGACTCCTAAAGGGAATCAGCCCCAGCATTTT. The chain has TRBV2 and TRBJ1-5, with D possibly matching TRBD1 (5 bases). V lost 6 bases, J lost 4 bases, and 16 bases lay in between. CDR1 is SNHLY, CDR2 FYNNEI, per germline. CDR3 size: 15 residues.

This clone has just one count. The genes are TRBV9 and TRBJ2-2, with 12 nucleotides matching TRBD2. The junction had 9 bases not matched to a gene; V was cut back by 5 bases and J by 7 bases. The CDR3 runs 16 residues. Germline loops: CDR1 SGDLS, CDR2 YYNGEE. CDR3 protein: CASSVTSGRSGGELFF. The CDR3 region has the DNA TGTGCCAGCAGTGTGACTAGCGGGAGATCGGGCGGGGAGCTGTTTTTT.

The V gene is TRBV28, the J gene TRBJ2-1; 9 bases agree with TRBD2. This CDR3 has 15 residues. The V segment lost 2 bases and the J segment 7 bases; nucleotides outside the gene matches: 6. CDR1 is MDHEN and CDR2 is SYDVKM in the germline V gene. CDR3 bases: TGTGCCAGCAGTTTAGCGGGAGGGCCTTGGAATGAGCAGTTCTTC. Translation gives CASSLAGGPWNEQFF.

The rearrangement uses TRBV9 and TRBJ2-3; the D gene is possibly TRBD1 (6 bases). Germline loops: CDR1 SGDLS, CDR2 YYNGEE. The CDR3 is 14 residues long. V lost 5 bases and J 4 bases, leaving 14 bases between the germline ends. CDR3 in DNA: TGTGCCAGCAGTGTCCAATACAGGGCAGATACGCAGTATTTT. Residues: CASSVQYRADTQYF. Combining the CDR3 with reference TRBV9 and TRBJ2-3 gives the whole variable domain DSGVTQTPKHLITATGQRVTLRCSPRSGDLSVYWYQQSLDQGLQFLIQYYNGEERAKGNILERFSAQQFPDLHSELNLSSLELGDSALYFCASSVQYRADTQYFGPGTRLTVL.

The rearrangement links TRBV6-1 to TRBJ1-2; D perhaps matches TRBD1 (6 bases). With 6 bases removed from V and 0 bases from J, the gap between germline ends came to 14 bases. This CDR3 is built from 15 residues. Germline V gene data show CDR1 as MNHNS and CDR2 as SASEGT. CDR3 amino acids: CASRKTQGPNYGYTF. The CDR3 bases are TGTGCCAGCAGGAAGACACAGGGTCCTAACTATGGCTACACCTTC.

The V call is TRBV6-5, the J call TRBJ2-1; maybe TRBD2 (5 bases). From germline, CDR1 is MNHEY and CDR2 SVGAGI. V lost 0 bases to trimming and J lost 9 bases, with 9 bases between them. This CDR3 region has 13 residues. CDR3 residues: CASSYSLGGEQFF. The CDR3 nucleotides are TGTGCCAGCAGTTACTCCCTCGGAGGTGAGCAGTTCTTC.

The chain combines TRBV5-1 with TRBJ2-1; 9 bases are shared with TRBD2. This CDR3 region has 15 residues. CDR1 is SGHRS and CDR2 is YFSETQ in the germline V gene. The trim removed 4 bases at V and 5 bases at J, leaving 7 bases unmatched. Here the CDR3 reads CASSPGTSIHNEQFF. In nucleotides, the CDR3 is TGCGCCAGCAGCCCAGGGACTAGCATCCACAATGAGCAGTTCTTC.

V gene TRBV5-1 combines with J gene TRBJ2-1; D unclear. The CDR3 has 14 amino acids. Germline V CDR1 and CDR2: SGHRS, YFSETQ. The ends were cut back, 0 bases at V and 4 bases at J, with 8 bases in the middle. CDR3 sequence (DNA): TGCGCCAGCAGCTTGGACACCCCTTACAATGAGCAGTTCTTC. Its protein is CASSLDTPYNEQFF. Full variable domain (remainder filled in from reference TRBV5-1 and TRBJ2-1): KAGVTQTPRYLIKTRGQQVTLSCSPISGHRSVSWYQQTPGQGLQFLFEYFSETQRNKGNFPGRFSGRQFSNSRSEMNVSTLELGDSALYLCASSLDTPYNEQFFGPGTRLTVL.

This rearrangement joins TRBV5-4 to TRBJ2-3, with 12 bases matching TRBD2. V was clipped by 0 bases and J by 1 base; unmatched bases: 6. The CDR3 length is 18 residues. The germline V gene encodes CDR1 SGHNT and CDR2 YYREEE (reference sequence). CDR3: CASSLGGLAGSGTDTQYF. In DNA, the CDR3 is TGTGCCAGCAGCTTGGGAGGACTAGCGGGATCTGGCACAGATACGCAGTATTTT.

The chain recombines TRBV7-9 with TRBJ2-7, with TRBD2 matching over 8 bases. The trim removed 3 bases at V and 2 bases at J, leaving 3 bases unmatched. In germline, CDR1 is SEHNR, CDR2 FQNEAQ (reference sequence). This CDR3 has 14 amino acids. The CDR3 bases are TGTGCCAGCAGCTTCCTAGCGGGCCCCTACGAGCAGTACTTC. This gives the protein CASSFLAGPYEQYF. The full variable domain, in which reference TRBV7-9 and TRBJ2-7 provide the parts outside the CDR3, is DTGVSQNPRHKITKRGQNVTFRCDPISEHNRLYWYRQTLGQGPEFLTYFQNEAQLEKSRLLSDRFSAERPKGSFSTLEIQRTEQGDSAMYLCASSFLAGPYEQYFGPGTRLTVT.

The rearrangement uses TRBV6-1 and TRBJ1-2; the D is unclear. There are 15 residues in the CDR3. Germline V gene data show CDR1 as MNHNS and CDR2 as SASEGT. Trimming pared 1 base from V and 4 bases from J, leaving 13 bases between. In DNA, the CDR3 is TGTGCCAGCAGTGAAGGTCTGGTATCGACCTATGGCTACACCTTC. Translation gives CASSEGLVSTYGYTF.

V is TRBV7-3 and J is TRBJ2-2, with D unresolved. Trimming took off 2 bases at V and 5 bases at J, with 6 bases between the two ends. CDR1 SGHTA and CDR2 FQGTGA come from the germline V gene. This CDR3 has 13 amino acids. Written as DNA, the CDR3 is TGTGCCAGCAGCTTACTCCGGACCGGGGAGCTGTTTTTT. Protein: CASSLLRTGELFF. Full variable domain (rest looked up from reference TRBV7-3 and TRBJ2-2): GAGVSQTPSNKVTEKGKYVELRCDPISGHTALYWYRQSLGQGPEFLIYFQGTGAADDSGLPNDRFFAVRPEGSVSTLKIQRTERGDSAVYLCASSLLRTGELFFGEGSRLTVL.